The rows below give T cell receptor beta chains drawn from one sample of a study of blood T cell repertoires in COVID-19. The data were produced by immunoSEQ multiplex PCR, yet TCRdb's version contains in-frame clones alone and is incomplete. The sample yields about 240,000 clones, about nine tenths seen once. Material: peripheral blood. These receptors were obtained from a man aged 30-40 years with COVID-19, enrolled during active disease. The CDR3 runs from the conserved cysteine through the conserved F or W. A D gene is named only where the DNA matches it firmly. Size is stated for part of the rows, as once, few or many counts, or as a class when the clone is expanded.

TRBV6-6	TRBJ1-1	-	TRBD1	CASRTDRDAEAFF	TGTGCCAGCAGAACAGACAGGGACGCTGAAGCTTTCTTT
TRBV10-3	TRBJ1-5	-	-	CAISDSNNQPQHF	TGTGCCATCAGTGACAGTAACAATCAGCCCCAGCATTTT
TRBV4-1	TRBJ2-1	-	TRBD1	CASSQPPGQGAREQFF	TGCGCCAGCAGCCAGCCTCCGGGACAGGGGGCCAGGGAGCAGTTCTTC
TRBV6-5	TRBJ2-3	few	TRBD2	CASRPSGGNTDTQYF	TGTGCCAGCAGACCCAGCGGGGGGAACACAGATACGCAGTATTTT
TRBV9	TRBJ2-2	-	-	CASSLAGTSHTGELFF	TGTGCCAGCAGCCTCGCCGGGACATCCCACACCGGGGAGCTGTTTTTT
TRBV23-1	TRBJ1-6	-	TRBD1	CASSQLVPQGASSYNSPLHF	TGCGCCAGCAGTCAATTAGTCCCACAGGGGGCCTCCTCCTATAATTCACCCCTCCACTTT
TRBV2	TRBJ1-6	-	-	CASSFSSTVNSPLHF	TGTGCCAGCAGTTTCTCCTCGACAGTTAATTCACCCCTCCACTTT
TRBV7-6	TRBJ1-4	-	TRBD1	CASSLDRGTNEKLFF	TGTGCCAGCAGCTTAGACAGGGGAACAAATGAAAAACTGTTTTTT
TRBV6-5	TRBJ1-5	-	TRBD1	CASSTRTGGDQPQHF	TGTGCCAGCAGTACTCGGACAGGGGGCGATCAGCCCCAGCATTTT
TRBV3-1/TRBV3-2	TRBJ1-2	-	TRBD1	CASSLQGIPGYTF	TGTGCCAGCAGCCTACAGGGGATCCCTGGCTACACCTTC
TRBV18	TRBJ1-1	-	-	CASSPPLGGGGNTEAFF	TGTGCCAGCTCACCCCCCCTGGGTGGGGGGGGGAACACTGAAGCTTTCTTT
TRBV24-1	TRBJ2-3	-	TRBD1	CATSGGQGALRDTQYF	TGTGCCACCAGTGGAGGCCAGGGGGCATTAAGAGATACGCAGTATTTT
TRBV5-6	TRBJ1-6	few	-	CASSPLGGGGNSPLHF	TGTGCCAGCAGCCCCCTGGGGGGGGGCGGTAATTCACCCCTCCACTTT
TRBV7-2	TRBJ2-3	-	-	CASSSGTSLSTDTQYF	TGTGCCAGCAGCTCCGGGACTTCCCTTAGCACAGATACGCAGTATTTT
TRBV10-1	TRBJ1-5	-	-	CAPKRGQSNQPQHF	TGCGCCCCAAAGCGAGGACAGAGCAATCAGCCCCAGCATTTT
TRBV5-1	TRBJ2-5	-	TRBD1	CASSVPTGEETQYF	TGCGCCAGCAGCGTCCCTACAGGGGAAGAGACCCAGTACTTC
TRBV21-1	TRBJ1-4	-	-	CASSNDGDRLTTNEKLFF	TGTGCCAGCAGCAATGACGGGGACAGACTTACAACTAATGAAAAACTGTTTTTT
TRBV10-2	TRBJ1-5	-	TRBD1	CASGTGVSNQPQHF	TGCGCCAGCGGGACAGGGGTTAGCAATCAGCCCCAGCATTTT
TRBV12-5	TRBJ2-2	-	-	CASGFDLAGELFF	TGTGCTAGTGGTTTCGACTTAGCCGGGGAGCTGTTTTTT
TRBV4-1	TRBJ2-1	-	TRBD2	CASSPGLAGGPRYNEQFF	TGCGCCAGCAGCCCGGGACTAGCGGGGGGGCCGAGATACAATGAGCAGTTCTTC
TRBV27	TRBJ2-2	-	TRBD2	CASSRGEAGELFF	TGTGCCAGCAGCCGGGGGGAAGCCGGGGAGCTGTTTTTT
TRBV15	TRBJ2-3	-	TRBD2	CATSKAGGTDTQYF	TGTGCCACCAGCAAAGCGGGGGGGACAGATACGCAGTATTTT
TRBV19	TRBJ1-2	few	-	CASMPLDRNYGYTF	TGTGCCAGTATGCCCCTCGACAGAAACTATGGCTACACCTTC
TRBV2	TRBJ2-3	-	-	CASSRQGGDTQYF	TGTGCCAGCAGTAGACAAGGGGGAGATACGCAGTATTTT
TRBV6-5	TRBJ1-1	-	-	CASSKLTVDTEAFF	TGTGCCAGCAGTAAACTGACAGTGGACACTGAAGCTTTCTTT
TRBV3-1/TRBV3-2	TRBJ1-1	-	TRBD1	CASSPGTGRGTEAFF	TGTGCCAGCAGCCCAGGGACAGGGAGGGGCACTGAAGCTTTCTTT
TRBV19	TRBJ1-1	few	-	CASSTTLNTEAFF	TGTGCCAGTAGCACGACTCTGAACACTGAAGCTTTCTTT
TRBV7-9	TRBJ2-6	-	TRBD1	CASSGRDRGPGANVLTF	TGTGCCAGCAGCGGCCGGGACAGGGGGCCTGGGGCCAACGTCCTGACTTTC
TRBV6-5	TRBJ1-2	-	-	CASSYSQGSLNGYTF	TGTGCCAGCAGTTACAGCCAGGGCAGTTTGAATGGCTACACCTTC
TRBV3-1/TRBV3-2	TRBJ2-7	-	TRBD1	CASSQLTGGARYEQYF	TGTGCCAGCAGCCAGCTGACAGGGGGCGCGAGATACGAGCAGTACTTC
TRBV10-3	TRBJ1-1	-	-	CAITSNTEAFF	TGTGCCATCACTTCGAACACTGAAGCTTTCTTT
TRBV11-2	TRBJ2-6	once	-	CASSLVGRTSSGANVLTF	TGTGCCAGCAGCTTAGTGGGGCGGACAAGCTCTGGGGCCAACGTCCTGACTTTC
TRBV3-1/TRBV3-2	TRBJ2-1	-	TRBD2	CASSFFGTSGASSYNEQFF	TGTGCCAGCAGCTTTTTCGGGACTAGCGGGGCCAGCTCCTACAATGAGCAGTTCTTC
TRBV12-5	TRBJ1-2	-	TRBD1	CASLTGTGGGGYTF	TGTGCTAGCTTAACCGGGACAGGGGGCGGTGGCTACACCTTC
TRBV4-2	TRBJ2-2	-	TRBD2	CASSQDGRGTFTGELFF	TGTGCCAGCAGCCAAGACGGGCGGGGGACCTTCACCGGGGAGCTGTTTTTT
TRBV5-1	TRBJ2-5	few	-	CASSLATGLETQYF	TGCGCCAGCAGCTTGGCCACGGGGTTGGAGACCCAGTACTTC
TRBV2	TRBJ2-1	-	TRBD2	CASSVAGGPDEQFF	TGTGCCAGCAGTGTAGCGGGGGGGCCGGATGAGCAGTTCTTC